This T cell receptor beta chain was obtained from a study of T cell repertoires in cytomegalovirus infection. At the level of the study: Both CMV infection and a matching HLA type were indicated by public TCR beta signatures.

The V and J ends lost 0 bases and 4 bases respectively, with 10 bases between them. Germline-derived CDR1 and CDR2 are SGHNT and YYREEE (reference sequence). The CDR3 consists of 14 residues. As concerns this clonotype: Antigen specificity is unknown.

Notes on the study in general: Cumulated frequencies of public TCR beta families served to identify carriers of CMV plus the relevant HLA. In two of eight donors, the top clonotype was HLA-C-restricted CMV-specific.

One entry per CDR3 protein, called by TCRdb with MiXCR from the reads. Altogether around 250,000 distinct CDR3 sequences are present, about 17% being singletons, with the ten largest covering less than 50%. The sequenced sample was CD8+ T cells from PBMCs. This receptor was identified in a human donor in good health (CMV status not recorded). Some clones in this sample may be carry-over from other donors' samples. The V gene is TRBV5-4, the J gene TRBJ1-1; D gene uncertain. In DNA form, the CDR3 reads TGTGCCAGCAGCTTGGCTGGTTTTGGCACTGAAGCTTTCTTT. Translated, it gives CASSLAGFGTEAFF.